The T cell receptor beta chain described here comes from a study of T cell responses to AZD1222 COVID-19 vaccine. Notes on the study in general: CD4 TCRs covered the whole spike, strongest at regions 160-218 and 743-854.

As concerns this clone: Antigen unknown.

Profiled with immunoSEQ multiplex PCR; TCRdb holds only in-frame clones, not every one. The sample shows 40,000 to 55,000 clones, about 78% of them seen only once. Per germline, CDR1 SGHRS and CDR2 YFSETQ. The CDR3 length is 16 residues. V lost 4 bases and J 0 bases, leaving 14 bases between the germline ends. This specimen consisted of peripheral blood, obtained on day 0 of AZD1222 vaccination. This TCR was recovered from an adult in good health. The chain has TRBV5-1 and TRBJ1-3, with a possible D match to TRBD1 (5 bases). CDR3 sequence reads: CASSPGGAHSGNTIYF. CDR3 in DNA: TGCGCCAGCAGCCCGGGAGGGGCCCACTCTGGAAACACCATATATTTT.